The 13 T cell receptor beta chains listed next were all sequenced from one sample in a study of blood T cell repertoires in COVID-19. Data came from immunoSEQ multiplex PCR; TCRdb stores just in-frame clones and leaves some out. The table includes roughly 100,000 clones, 60% to 85% detected once. What was sequenced was peripheral blood. These receptors originate from a woman older than 75 with acute or convalescent COVID-19.

V is TRBV15 and J is TRBJ2-4, with D maybe TRBD1 (5 bases). Germline V lookup: CDR1 LNHNV, CDR2 YYDKDF (reference sequence). Trimming removed 0 bases from V and 0 bases from J, with 15 bases in between. There are 18 residues in the CDR3. As DNA, the CDR3 is TGTGCCACCAGCAGAGATAATCCGACAGTTTTAGCCAAAAACATTCAGTACTTC. Its protein is CATSRDNPTVLAKNIQYF.

The V gene is TRBV6-2 or TRBV6-3, the J gene TRBJ1-3; D uncertain. V lost 0 bases, J lost 0 bases, and 9 bases lay in between. Germline assignment: CDR1 MNHEY and CDR2 SVGEGT. This CDR3 is built from 16 residues. CDR3 sequence (DNA): TGTGCCAGCAGTTACTCGAGGCCGGGCTCTGGAAACACCATATATTTT. Translation: CASSYSRPGSGNTIYF.

The rearrangement uses TRBV29-1 and TRBJ2-2, with 8 bases identical to TRBD1. V gave up 7 bases and J gave up 7 bases; unmatched junction bases: 5. The CDR3 loop spans 12 amino acids. The germline gives CDR1 SQVTM, CDR2 ANQGSEA. This chain's CDR3 is CSASQGVGELFF. Written as DNA, the CDR3 is TGCAGCGCCTCACAGGGGGTCGGGGAGCTGTTTTTT.

This clone was found once. This rearrangement joins TRBV18 to TRBJ1-2, with D possibly matching TRBD1 (6 bases). Trimming took off 5 bases at V and 1 base at J, with 11 bases between the two ends. There are 14 residues in the CDR3. Per germline, CDR1 KGHSH and CDR2 LQKENI. Here the CDR3 reads CASSTEQGNYGYTF. CDR3 DNA: TGTGCCAGCTCAACCGAACAGGGTAACTATGGCTACACCTTC.

Ten or more counts support this clone. The J gene is TRBJ1-4, the V gene TRBV30; tentative D call: TRBD1 (6 bases). The V gene's germline CDR1 is GTSNPN and CDR2 SVGIG (reference sequence). The CDR3 contains 13 residues. V lost 6 bases and J lost 8, with 16 bases in between. The CDR3 DNA reads TGTGCCTGTTCACGGACAGCAAGGGAAAAACTGTTTTTT. It specifies CACSRTAREKLFF.

This rearrangement joins TRBV9 to TRBJ1-2; D not certain. This CDR3 has 12 amino acids. Deletions cut 1 base from V and 5 bases from J, with 6 bases between. In germline, CDR1 is SGDLS, CDR2 YYNGEE. The DNA of the CDR3 is TGTGCCAGCAGCGTACGCGGGTATGGCTACACCTTC. It yields the protein CASSVRGYGYTF.

The chain is built from TRBV19 and TRBJ2-1, with 7 bases identical to TRBD2. V lost 2 bases to trimming and J lost 7 bases; unmatched junction nucleotides: 8. Germline CDR1 is LNHDA and CDR2 is SQIVND (reference sequence). CDR3 length equals 15 residues. CDR3 sequence reads: CASSIMEGGWNEQFF. The CDR3 region has the DNA TGTGCCAGTAGTATAATGGAGGGAGGGTGGAATGAGCAGTTCTTC.

J is TRBJ2-1 and V is TRBV24-1; the match to TRBD1 covers 11 bases. Per germline, CDR1 KGHDR and CDR2 SFDVKD. CDR3 length equals 16 residues. V was pared by 5 bases and J by 10 bases, with 12 bases of the junction left unmatched. The DNA for the CDR3 is TGTGCCACCAGTGCCACTCCGGGACAGGGGGGAACAGAGCAGTTCTTC. Its translation is CATSATPGQGGTEQFF.

This chain uses TRBV30 with TRBJ1-5, with TRBD1 as a possible D gene (5 bases). The CDR3 extends over 14 amino acids. The ends were cut back, 1 base at V and 2 bases at J, with 9 bases in the middle. Germline-derived CDR1 and CDR2 are GTSNPN and SVGIG (reference sequence). In DNA, the CDR3 is TGTGCCTGGAGTGGGGGCGGAGGCAATCAGCCCCAGCATTTT. Residues: CAWSGGGGNQPQHF.

Only a few counts were recorded for this clone. The chain recombines TRBV30 with TRBJ2-1; 10 bases match TRBD2. Germline loops: CDR1 GTSNPN, CDR2 SVGIG (reference sequence). The J segment lost 0 bases and the V segment lost 2 bases, leaving 7 bases of the junction unmatched. The CDR3 loop spans 17 amino acids. The CDR3 DNA sequence: TGTGCCTGGAGTTTTCGACTAGCGGGTCTCTCCTACAATGAGCAGTTCTTC. Its translation: CAWSFRLAGLSYNEQFF. Based on the CDR3 plus reference TRBV30 and TRBJ2-1, the full variable domain is SQTIHQWPATLVQPVGSPLSLECTVEGTSNPNLYWYRQAAGRGLQLLFYSVGIGQISSEVPQNLSASRPQDRQFILSSKKLLLSDSGFYLCAWSFRLAGLSYNEQFFGPGTRLTVL.

The rearrangement joins TRBV5-6 to TRBJ2-7; the D is unclear. The V gene's germline CDR1 is SGHDT and CDR2 YYEEEE. The V end lost 0 bases, the J end lost 2 bases, and 15 bases lay between the germline ends. This CDR3 comprises 16 residues. CDR3 protein: CASSLAYESRTYEQYF. The CDR3 region has the DNA TGTGCCAGCAGCTTGGCCTACGAGAGTAGAACCTACGAGCAGTACTTC.

The chain couples TRBV10-3 to TRBJ2-1; no reliable D call. V lost 3 bases and J 6 bases, leaving 9 bases between the germline ends. The CDR3 sequence is 13 residues long. Germline V gene data show CDR1 as ENHRY and CDR2 as SYGVKD. DNA of the CDR3: TGTGCCATCAGTGACCCCATTGTCAATGAGCAGTTCTTC. Its protein product is CAISDPIVNEQFF.

The J gene is TRBJ1-4, the V gene TRBV11-2, with D perhaps TRBD1 (5 bases). This CDR3 is built from 12 residues. Trimming cost V 0 bases and J 11 bases, with 7 bases left between them. Per germline, CDR1 SGHAT and CDR2 FQNNGV. The CDR3 sequence is CASSLDRGKLFF. The CDR3 region has the DNA TGTGCCAGCAGCTTAGATCGGGGGAAACTGTTTTTT.